These 30 T cell receptor beta chains share one sample of origin, sequenced in a study of human T cells and chemical hapten exposure. Stated time point: patch test 3, about 24 weeks after DPC sensitization. The treatment is: therapeutic diphenylcyclopropenone sensitization with weekly scalp DPC. TCRdb redid the calling of the RACE reads with MiXCR, one entry per CDR3 protein. The sample carries fewer than 200,000 distinct CDR3 sequences, around a quarter recorded once. Sequencing was performed on whole blood, taken in connection with sensitization to the hapten diphenylcyclopropenone (DPC). All receptors derive from a young woman with alopecia areata. Some clones in this sample may be carry-over from other donors' samples.

This chain connects TRBV5-6 to TRBJ1-1; D gene uncertain. V was pared by 6 bases and J by 4 bases, with 16 bases between. Germline V gives CDR1 SGHDT, CDR2 YYEEEE. This CDR3 has 14 residues. CDR3 DNA: TGTGCCAGCAACCCTGACTCCGGTGGCACTGAAGCTTTCTTT. Translation gives CASNPDSGGTEAFF. The full variable domain, rest sourced from reference TRBV5-6 and TRBJ1-1, is DAGVTQSPTHLIKTRGQQVTLRCSPKSGHDTVSWYQQALGQGPQFIFQYYEEEERQRGNFPDRFSGHQFPNYSSELNVNALLLGDSALYLCASNPDSGGTEAFFGQGTRLTVV.

This chain uses TRBV6-6 with TRBJ1-1; D perhaps matches TRBD1 (5 bases). There are 16 residues in the CDR3. Per the germline V gene, CDR1 is MNHNY and CDR2 is SVGAGI (reference sequence). The germline V and J ends were trimmed by 7 bases and 5 bases, with 23 bases remaining between them. The CDR3 nucleotides are TGTGCCAGCAACCAACCCGGGACCTACGTTGGGACTGAAGCTTTCTTT. Protein product: CASNQPGTYVGTEAFF.

This clonotype came up a few times. The V call is TRBV19, the J call TRBJ2-5; tentative D call: TRBD2 (6 bases). CDR1 and CDR2 (germline): LNHDA, SQIVND (reference sequence). With 2 bases removed from V and 1 base from J, the gap between germline ends came to 14 bases. This CDR3 contains 16 residues. The CDR3 loop is CASSIRARGTQETQYF. The CDR3 nucleotides read TGTGCCAGTAGTATAAGAGCTCGGGGGACCCAAGAGACCCAGTACTTC.

Many counts were recorded for this clonotype. The rearrangement joins TRBV23-1 to TRBJ2-1; D could derive from TRBD1 or TRBD2 (5 bases each). TRBV23-1 is marked as an open reading frame, function uncertain. CDR3 size: 15 residues. Between the trimmed V and J ends, which lost 6 bases and 4 bases, there was a span of 16 bases. The CDR3: CASSPRDLRYNEQFF. The CDR3 nucleotides read TGCGCCAGCAGCCCCCGGGACCTAAGATACAATGAGCAGTTCTTC.

The chain links TRBV20-1 to TRBJ2-7; 11 bases agree with TRBD2. There are 16 residues in the CDR3. With 6 bases clipped from V and 3 bases from J, the junction kept 13 bases outside the gene matches. The germline gives CDR1 DFQATT, CDR2 SNEGSKA (reference sequence). The CDR3 loop is CSAPTSGSYGRYEQYF. As DNA, the CDR3 is TGCAGTGCCCCTACTAGCGGGAGTTACGGACGCTACGAGCAGTACTTC.

This clonotype occurred a few times. The chain couples TRBV5-4 to TRBJ2-1, with 14 bases matching TRBD2. The germline V gene encodes CDR1 SGHNT and CDR2 YYREEE (reference sequence). After removal of 5 bases from V and 6 bases from J, the junction contained 10 bases not matched to a gene. This CDR3 is 17 amino acids long. The DNA of the CDR3 is TGTGCCAGCAGGGACAGACTAGCGGGGGGGCTTCCCAATGAGCAGTTCTTC. Its protein product is CASRDRLAGGLPNEQFF.

There are many counts of this clonotype. The J gene is TRBJ1-1, the V gene TRBV2; possible D gene TRBD1, 6 bases. This CDR3 comprises 13 residues. V was trimmed by 3 bases and J by 3 bases, leaving 8 bases between them. Germline V CDR1 and CDR2: SNHLY, FYNNEI. The CDR3: CASSDQGYTEAFF. CDR3 bases: TGTGCCAGCAGTGATCAGGGGTACACTGAAGCTTTCTTT.

The rearrangement uses TRBV4-3 and TRBJ2-7; the D is unclear. Deletions cut 1 base from V and 3 bases from J, with 10 bases between. CDR1 and CDR2 (germline): LGHNA, YSLEER. The CDR3 totals 14 residues. The CDR3 DNA follows: TGCGCCAGCAGCCAAGGTCCGGGCGACTACGAGCAGTACTTC. It is translated as CASSQGPGDYEQYF.

The chain couples TRBV6-2 or TRBV6-3 to TRBJ1-1; no definite D call. Germline V CDR1 and CDR2: MNHEY, SVGEGT. The CDR3 contains 13 residues. V was shortened by 6 bases and J by 1 base, with 9 bases between the two germline ends. Here the CDR3 DNA reads TGTGCCAGCAGAGGAACAACGAACACTGAAGCTTTCTTT. Its translation: CASRGTTNTEAFF.

This chain links TRBV5-6 with TRBJ1-3; D is uncertain. Trimming stripped 7 bases from V and 4 bases from J, with 6 bases between. The CDR3 extends over 11 amino acids. Looked up from germline, CDR1 is SGHDT and CDR2 is YYEEEE. DNA for the CDR3: TGTGCCAGCGGCGAGGGAAACACCATATATTTT. This sequence encodes CASGEGNTIYF.

V and J are TRBV6-1 and TRBJ1-5; no clear D. V was trimmed by 7 bases and J by 8 bases, leaving 21 bases between them. The germline V gene encodes CDR1 MNHNS and CDR2 SASEGT. The CDR3 consists of 15 residues. The CDR3 DNA reads as TGTGCCAGCACCGAAGAGACTAGGCCGGCTGAGCCCCAGCATTTT. It encodes CASTEETRPAEPQHF.

The chain uses TRBV29-1 and TRBJ1-2; TRBD1 aligns across 8 bases. Trimming cost V 6 bases and J 3 bases; bases outside gene matches: 6. CDR3 length: 13 residues. Germline CDR1 reads SQVTM; CDR2 reads ANQGSEA. CDR3 loop: CSVDSQGDYGYTF. CDR3 bases: TGCAGCGTCGACTCACAGGGGGACTATGGCTACACCTTC.

The rearrangement links TRBV7-2 to TRBJ1-2, with 7 bases that match TRBD1. Germline V CDR1 and CDR2: SGHTA, FQGNSA. V lost 0 bases, J lost 5 bases, and 24 bases stayed unmatched. CDR3 length: 21 amino acids. The CDR3 sequence is CASSLARRRQGLLVPNYGYTF. The CDR3 DNA reads TGTGCCAGCAGCTTAGCCCGCCGCCGACAGGGCCTCTTGGTTCCGAATTATGGCTACACCTTC.

This chain joins TRBV9 and TRBJ1-4; D not certain. CDR1 SGDLS and CDR2 YYNGEE come from the germline V gene. The CDR3 consists of 15 residues. Between the trimmed V and J ends, which lost 1 base and 0 bases, there was a span of 7 bases. The DNA for the CDR3 is TGTGCCAGCAGCGTAACAGTCGCAACTAATGAAAAACTGTTTTTT. Translated: CASSVTVATNEKLFF. The complete variable domain, with remaining parts taken from reference TRBV9 and TRBJ1-4, reads DSGVTQTPKHLITATGQRVTLRCSPRSGDLSVYWYQQSLDQGLQFLIQYYNGEERAKGNILERFSAQQFPDLHSELNLSSLELGDSALYFCASSVTVATNEKLFFGSGTQLSVL.

There are a few counts of this clonotype. The gene calls are TRBV18 and TRBJ2-5, with TRBD1 as a possible D gene (5 bases). V was pared by 10 bases and J by 2 bases, with 14 bases between. The germline gives CDR1 KGHSH, CDR2 LQKENI. The CDR3 runs to 13 residues. This CDR3 reads CATVLGLQETQYF. CDR3 sequence (DNA): TGTGCCACCGTCTTGGGGCTTCAAGAGACCCAGTACTTC.

The chain has TRBV12-3 or TRBV12-4 and TRBJ1-2; D is undetermined. The CDR3 is made up of 12 amino acids. Trimming took off 8 bases at V and 6 bases at J, with 13 bases between the two ends. The CDR3 sequence: CASGSPGDGYTF. CDR3 coding DNA: TGTGCCAGCGGGAGCCCAGGCGATGGCTACACCTTC.

The J gene is TRBJ2-7, the V gene TRBV25-1; tentatively, D is TRBD1 or TRBD2 (5 bases each). The V end lost 4 bases, the J end lost 6 bases, and 7 bases lay between the germline ends. This CDR3 is built from 11 residues. Germline loops: CDR1 MGHDK, CDR2 SYGVNS. The CDR3 DNA sequence: TGTGCCAGCAGTGGAGGGACCGAGCAGTACTTC. Translating it yields CASSGGTEQYF.

The chain has TRBV6-6 and TRBJ2-1; D call uncertain. This CDR3 has 15 residues. Trimming took off 2 bases at V and 5 bases at J, with 13 bases between the two ends. The germline gives CDR1 MNHNY, CDR2 SVGAGI (reference sequence). CDR3 sequence reads: CASSYARVPHNEQFF. The CDR3, as DNA: TGTGCCAGCAGTTACGCCCGGGTCCCCCACAATGAGCAGTTCTTC.

The chain combines TRBV5-1 with TRBJ1-6, with 7 bases aligning to TRBD1. CDR1 and CDR2 from the germline V gene are SGHRS and YFSETQ. This CDR3 spans 14 amino acids. The J segment lost 7 bases and the V segment lost 2 bases, leaving 3 bases of the junction unmatched. The CDR3 nucleotides are TGCGCCAGCAGCTTAGAGGGGGCAAATTCACCCCTCCACTTT. This sequence encodes CASSLEGANSPLHF.

This clonotype showed up just a few times. This chain joins TRBV9 and TRBJ1-2; TRBD1 matches 9 bases. The CDR3 has 15 amino acids. V dropped 7 bases and J dropped 6; count of bases not matched to a gene: 13. CDR1 and CDR2 (germline): SGDLS, YYNGEE. The CDR3 loop reads CASGGTGSFLDGYTF. In DNA, the CDR3 is TGTGCCAGCGGGGGGACAGGGTCATTTTTGGATGGCTACACCTTC.

This clonotype was seen a handful of times. CDR3 DNA sequence: TGTGCCAGCAGCGTAGATCTAGCTACAGGGCACTACGAGCAGTACTTC. Protein product: CASSVDLATGHYEQYF. The chain has TRBV9 and TRBJ2-7, with a tentative D call TRBD1 (6 bases). The CDR3 contains 16 residues. V gave up 0 bases and J gave up 3 bases, with 16 bases separating them. Germline V lookup: CDR1 SGDLS, CDR2 YYNGEE.

This clonotype turned up a few times. The V and J genes are TRBV12-3 or TRBV12-4 and TRBJ2-3; 13 nucleotides line up with TRBD2. CDR3 length equals 18 residues. V lost 5 bases and J lost 0; bases outside the gene matches: 8. CDR3 in DNA: TGTGCCAGCAGTCGCGCGACTAGCGGGGGGCCAAGCACAGATACGCAGTATTTT. Amino acid sequence: CASSRATSGGPSTDTQYF.

The chain is built from TRBV10-3 and TRBJ2-3; no reliable D call. This CDR3 is built from 11 residues. The V end lost 8 bases, the J end lost 1 base, and 4 bases lay between the germline ends. Looked up from germline, CDR1 is ENHRY and CDR2 is SYGVKD. CDR3 residues: CAILRTDTQYF. In DNA, the CDR3 is TGTGCCATCCTCCGCACAGATACGCAGTATTTT.

This clonotype was observed a few times. The chain has TRBV7-9 and TRBJ1-2, with no clear D. This CDR3 has 12 amino acids. Trimming took off 4 bases at V and 4 bases at J, with 7 bases between the two ends. Looked up from germline, CDR1 is SEHNR and CDR2 is FQNEAQ (reference sequence). This CDR3 reads CASSSGVYGYTF. The DNA for the CDR3 is TGTGCCAGCAGCTCAGGCGTCTATGGCTACACCTTC. Combining the CDR3 with reference TRBV7-9 and TRBJ1-2 gives the whole variable domain DTGVSQNPRHKITKRGQNVTFRCDPISEHNRLYWYRQTLGQGPEFLTYFQNEAQLEKSRLLSDRFSAERPKGSFSTLEIQRTEQGDSAMYLCASSSGVYGYTFGSGTRLTVV.

This clonotype was seen a handful of times. The genes are TRBV10-3 and TRBJ2-7, with 11 positions matching TRBD2. CDR1 and CDR2 from the germline V gene are ENHRY and SYGVKD. V dropped 4 bases and J dropped 1; count of bases not matched to a gene: 3. The CDR3 length is 15 residues. CDR3 coding DNA: TGTGCCATCAGTGGAGGGACTAGCGGATCCTACGAGCAGTACTTC. Amino acid sequence: CAISGGTSGSYEQYF.

The chain combines TRBV7-9 with TRBJ1-1; a weak D match, TRBD1 (6 bases). V was cut by 4 bases and J by 2 bases, with 23 bases left in between. CDR3 length: 18 residues. The germline V gene has CDR1 SEHNR and CDR2 FQNEAQ (reference sequence). CDR3 DNA: TGTGCCAGCAGCTCGCTTATCCAAAAGGACAGAGGAAACACTGAAGCTTTCTTT. It translates to CASSSLIQKDRGNTEAFF.

Only a few counts were recorded for this clonotype. The V gene is TRBV7-2, the J gene TRBJ1-2; 9 bases line up with TRBD1. Germline assignment: CDR1 SGHTA and CDR2 FQGNSA. This CDR3 spans 16 amino acids. J lost 2 bases, V lost 0 bases, and 4 bases had no gene match. The CDR3 DNA reads TGTGCCAGCAGCTTAGCCCCGGGACAGGGAAACTATGGCTACACCTTC. Its translation: CASSLAPGQGNYGYTF.

The chain employs TRBV5-1 and TRBJ1-6; D is undetermined. Per germline, CDR1 SGHRS and CDR2 YFSETQ. The CDR3 loop spans 13 amino acids. V gave up 4 bases and J gave up 8 bases, with 10 bases separating them. CDR3 amino acids: CASSSQRDSPLHF. DNA of the CDR3: TGCGCCAGCAGCAGTCAAAGAGATTCACCCCTCCACTTT. Variable domain in full (rest from reference TRBV5-1 and TRBJ1-6): KAGVTQTPRYLIKTRGQQVTLSCSPISGHRSVSWYQQTPGQGLQFLFEYFSETQRNKGNFPGRFSGRQFSNSRSEMNVSTLELGDSALYLCASSSQRDSPLHFGNGTRLTVT.

CDR3 nucleotide sequence: TGTGCCAGCTCACCCGGGGGCTTGAACGAGCAGTACTTC. Translation gives CASSPGGLNEQYF. This chain uses TRBV18 with TRBJ2-7; D is tentatively TRBD1 or TRBD2 (6 bases each). Germline loops: CDR1 KGHSH, CDR2 LQKENI. The CDR3 has 13 residues. The V gene lost 3 bases and the J gene lost 5 bases, with 11 bases spanning the gap.

The chain uses TRBV20-1 and TRBJ1-5, with 7 bases that match TRBD1. Germline loops: CDR1 DFQATT, CDR2 SNEGSKA (reference sequence). The trim removed 0 bases at V and 2 bases at J, leaving 13 bases unmatched. CDR3 size: 18 residues. The CDR3 bases are TGCAGTGCTAGAGAACCGGGACAGCCGACCATGGGCAATCAGCCCCAGCATTTT. It encodes CSAREPGQPTMGNQPQHF.